This TCR beta chain derives from a study of blood T cells in healthy people across ages (dated by TCRdb to 2015 to 2017). With regard to the full study: In model experiments, template switching captured roughly one uniquely barcoded TCR beta cDNA molecule for every two T cells. To avoid experimental bias, donors of different ages were distributed randomly across sequencing lanes. The study measured age-related changes in TCR beta repertoire diversity using deep sequencing normalized with unique cDNA molecular identifiers. The donors were divided into four age groups: young (average approximately 15 years), middle-aged (approximately 41), aged (about 56) and long-lived (roughly 82). The study analyzed two additional independent replicas of 1 million unique cDNA reads from the same blood draw for two donors, one aged 18 to 29 and one aged 80 or older.

This clonotype has at least ten counts. It lacks a known antigen. Within one base of it there is no much larger clone, and no base qualities were kept. What the authors observed across the whole study: Donor CMV infection status was unknown, potentially confounding age-related changes in expanded clonotypes. Conclusive comparison of naive and antigen-experienced compartments was prevented by the profiling of bulk unsorted PBMCs. Estimates of total diversity from one million sequenced T cells were regarded as lower bounds and underestimates. Compared with the aged group, the long-lived group had more naive CD4+ T cells, fewer expanded clones and increased TCR diversity, a pattern suggesting age selection. There was a strong correlation between observed TCR beta diversity and the percentage of naive T cells measured by flow cytometry. Observed TCR beta diversity per million T cells fell roughly linearly with age, and a significant reduction was already apparent by age about 43.

Library creation used 5' RACE. Instrument on record: Illumina HiSeq 2500. A second PCR of about 6 to 12 cycles was performed with a sample-barcoded 5' primer and a J-beta primer mix. Each TCR beta cDNA molecule received a unique molecular identifier from a template-switch 5' adaptor carrying 12 random nucleotides. Each sample yielded at least 2.5 million CDR3-containing paired-end reads. First-strand cDNA was synthesized from all RNA with the Mint cDNA synthesis kit, primed by a TRBC-specific oligonucleotide. All cDNA was treated with uracil-DNA glycosylase and then went through a first 18-cycle PCR with the universal primers M1SS and BC2_uni_R. The study's processing was this. For normalization, 1 million high-quality reads were randomly selected from each sample, with every read carrying a distinct molecular identifier. Reads with shared molecular identifiers were discarded instead of being binned into consensus sequences. CDR3 identification, clonotype clustering and error correction used MiTCR with a Q25 quality threshold and the strictest error-elimination algorithm. A nonparametric unseen species model with Euler transformation was used to estimate lower-bound total TCR beta diversity. TCRdb ran its own pipeline on the public reads, namely fastp trimming at Q25 and MiXCR clone calling, and kept in-frame beta chains. A single entry per CDR3 protein holds the most common genes and DNA from its merged rows. These V and J calls derive from TCRdb rather than the authors' analysis. The sample table lists about 1.5 million distinct CDR3 sequences, 42% of them with a count of one. Of the sample, less than 5% is held by the ten largest clones.

The CDR3 covers 12 residues, taking in both the cysteine and the phenylalanine. The DNA shown is the 36-base CDR3, in frame from base 1. The germline V gene provides CDR1 SNHLY and CDR2 FYNNEI. Trimmed from V: 6 bases; trimmed from J: 4 bases; junction bases lacking a gene match: 0. Systemically healthy Caucasian individuals from Russia, approximately 39 in total and aged about 6 to 100 years, were included as donors. Around 10 milliliters of peripheral blood were drawn from each donor into EDTA-treated Vacutainer tubes. Ficoll-Paque density-gradient centrifugation was used to isolate PBMCs, with at least 7 million per sample. Total RNA, at least 6 micrograms per sample, was extracted from PBMCs with Trizol reagent. Naive CD45RAhigh/CD27high T cell percentages were measured by flow cytometry on a PBMC aliquot from every donor.

The sequenced sample consisted of blood. The sequence links TRBV2 to TRBJ2-1, and TRBD1 matches 7 of the central bases. This clonotype was sampled from a woman under 30 in good health. The DNA is as follows: TGTGCCAGCAGGGGACAGTACAATGAGCAGTTCTTC. Its protein reads: CASRGQYNEQFF.